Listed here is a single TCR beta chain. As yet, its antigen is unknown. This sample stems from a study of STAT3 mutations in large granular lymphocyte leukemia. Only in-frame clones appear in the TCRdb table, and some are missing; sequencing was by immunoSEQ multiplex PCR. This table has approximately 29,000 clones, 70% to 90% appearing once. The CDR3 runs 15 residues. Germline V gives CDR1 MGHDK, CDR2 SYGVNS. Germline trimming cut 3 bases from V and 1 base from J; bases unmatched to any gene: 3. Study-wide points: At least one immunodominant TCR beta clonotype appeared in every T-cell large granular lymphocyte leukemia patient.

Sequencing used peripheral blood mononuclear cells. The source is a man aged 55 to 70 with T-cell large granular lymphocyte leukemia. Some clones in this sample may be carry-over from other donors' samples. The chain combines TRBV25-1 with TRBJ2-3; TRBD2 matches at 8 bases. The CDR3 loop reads CASSDELAGTDTQYF. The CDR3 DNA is TGTGCCAGCAGTGATGAACTAGCGGGCACAGATACGCAGTATTTT.